Presented here are 10 T cell receptor beta chains from one specimen sequenced in a study of technical replicates of blood from a few donors. TCRdb's table, derived via immunoSEQ multiplex PCR, lists solely in-frame clones and lacks some. Of tens of thousands of clones listed, 91% were seen once; the top ten hold 0.3% to 0.4%. Sequenced input: T cells isolated from PBMCs. The source of these receptors is a human donor in good health. Some clones in this sample may be carry-over from other donors' samples.

The V call is TRBV6-4, the J call TRBJ2-1; no clear D. This CDR3 has 11 amino acids. Germline V gene lookup returns CDR1 MRHNA and CDR2 SNTAGT. Trimming took off 0 bases at V and 10 bases at J, with 4 bases between the two ends. CDR3: CASSDSREQFF. Here the CDR3 DNA reads TGTGCCAGCAGTGACTCCAGGGAGCAGTTCTTC.

In DNA form, the CDR3 reads TGTGCCAGAAGCTTAATAGCGGGAGCGGAGACCCAGTACTTC. Amino acids: CARSLIAGAETQYF. This chain connects TRBV5-3 to TRBJ2-5; 9 positions agree with TRBD2. TRBV5-3 is an ORF, and what it does is uncertain. The ends lost 2 bases at V and 5 bases at J; junction bases unmatched: 4. The CDR3 contains 14 residues.

The chain is built from TRBV28 and TRBJ1-2; D remains unclear. Trimming stripped 9 bases from V and 0 bases from J, with 14 bases between. Per germline, CDR1 MDHEN and CDR2 SYDVKM. CDR3 size: 14 residues. The CDR3 bases are TGTGCCAGTCAAAACCTTAGAGCTAACTATGGCTACACCTTC. Translation gives CASQNLRANYGYTF.

The rearrangement joins TRBV7-9 to TRBJ2-7; D gene unclear. This CDR3 is 11 amino acids long. V was cut by 6 bases and J by 1 base, with 4 bases left in between. The germline V gene has CDR1 SEHNR and CDR2 FQNEAQ (reference sequence). The CDR3 protein is CASRHSYEQYF. The DNA of the CDR3 is TGTGCCAGCAGACATTCCTACGAGCAGTACTTC. Full variable domain (rest looked up from reference TRBV7-9 and TRBJ2-7): DTGVSQNPRHKITKRGQNVTFRCDPISEHNRLYWYRQTLGQGPEFLTYFQNEAQLEKSRLLSDRFSAERPKGSFSTLEIQRTEQGDSAMYLCASRHSYEQYFGPGTRLTVT.

J is TRBJ2-1 and V is TRBV20-1, with a weak D call TRBD2 (5 bases). V dropped 7 bases and J dropped 7 bases, with 11 bases sitting between them. Germline CDR1 and CDR2: DFQATT and SNEGSKA (reference sequence). The CDR3 runs 11 residues. The CDR3 here is CSGVGDNEQFF. The CDR3 region has the DNA TGCAGTGGAGTGGGAGATAATGAGCAGTTCTTC.

The chain has TRBV11-2 and TRBJ2-5; 7 nucleotides match TRBD1. CDR1 and CDR2 (germline): SGHAT, FQNNGV. This CDR3 comprises 16 residues. The V gene end was trimmed by 1 base and the J gene end by 2 bases; junction bases not matched to a gene: 7. The CDR3 region is CASSLVPGQRQETQYF. The CDR3 DNA reads as TGTGCCAGCAGCTTAGTACCGGGACAGCGACAAGAGACCCAGTACTTC.

The gene calls are TRBV5-4 and TRBJ2-1, with D maybe TRBD2 (5 bases). The V gene lost 1 base and the J gene lost 9 bases, with 5 bases spanning the gap. The CDR3 totals 11 residues. The V gene's germline CDR1 is SGHNT and CDR2 YYREEE (reference sequence). CDR3 sequence reads: CASSLSGEQFF. Here the CDR3 DNA reads TGTGCCAGCAGCTTGAGCGGTGAGCAGTTCTTC.

The chain has TRBV25-1 and TRBJ2-6; 7 bases are a match to TRBD2. CDR3 length: 17 residues. Germline loops: CDR1 MGHDK, CDR2 SYGVNS. J lost 4 bases, V lost 5 bases, and 11 bases had no gene match. For the CDR3, the DNA is TGTGCCAGCAGTCCCCCTGCGGGGGTTCCGGGGGCCAACGTCCTGACTTTC. Translated, it gives CASSPPAGVPGANVLTF.

The chain is built from TRBV28 and TRBJ2-7, with TRBD1 matching 10 bases. This CDR3 contains 17 residues. V lost 3 bases, J lost 0 bases, and 8 bases stayed unmatched. CDR1 is MDHEN and CDR2 is SYDVKM in the germline V gene. CDR3 sequence (DNA): TGTGCCAGCAGTTTTCCCGCGACAGGGGGCTTCTCCTACGAGCAGTACTTC. It is translated as CASSFPATGGFSYEQYF.

V is TRBV18 and J is TRBJ2-3, with D unresolved. This CDR3 has 19 residues. V dropped 5 bases and J dropped 0 bases, with 24 bases sitting between them. Germline values: CDR1 KGHSH, CDR2 LQKENI. The CDR3 reads CASSLTQRVIVPSTDTQYF. The CDR3 DNA reads as TGTGCCAGCTCATTGACTCAGAGAGTCATAGTGCCTAGCACAGATACGCAGTATTTT.